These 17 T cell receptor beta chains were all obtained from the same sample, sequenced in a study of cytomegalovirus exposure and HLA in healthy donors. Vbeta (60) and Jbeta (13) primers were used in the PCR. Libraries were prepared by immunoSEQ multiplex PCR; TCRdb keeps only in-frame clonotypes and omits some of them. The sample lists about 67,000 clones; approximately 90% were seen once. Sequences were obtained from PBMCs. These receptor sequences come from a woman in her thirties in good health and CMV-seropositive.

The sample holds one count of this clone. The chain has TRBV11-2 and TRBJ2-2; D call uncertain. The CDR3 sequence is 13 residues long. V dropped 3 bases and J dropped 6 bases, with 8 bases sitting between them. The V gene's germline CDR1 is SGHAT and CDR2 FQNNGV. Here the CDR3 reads CASSFLYSGELFF. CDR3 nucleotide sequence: TGTGCCAGCAGCTTCTTGTATTCCGGGGAGCTGTTTTTT.

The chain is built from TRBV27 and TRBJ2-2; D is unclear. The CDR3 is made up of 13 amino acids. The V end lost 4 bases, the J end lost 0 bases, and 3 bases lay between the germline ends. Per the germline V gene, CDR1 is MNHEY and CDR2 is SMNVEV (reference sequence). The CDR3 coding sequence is TGTGCCAGCAGTTCATCGAACACCGGGGAGCTGTTTTTT. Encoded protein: CASSSSNTGELFF.

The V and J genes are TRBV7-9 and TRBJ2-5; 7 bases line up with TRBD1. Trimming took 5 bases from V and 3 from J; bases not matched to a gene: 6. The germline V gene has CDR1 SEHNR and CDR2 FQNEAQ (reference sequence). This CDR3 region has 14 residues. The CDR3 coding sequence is TGTGCCAGCAGCACCGGGACAGCAGAAGAGACCCAGTACTTC. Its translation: CASSTGTAEETQYF. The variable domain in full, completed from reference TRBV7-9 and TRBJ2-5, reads DTGVSQNPRHKITKRGQNVTFRCDPISEHNRLYWYRQTLGQGPEFLTYFQNEAQLEKSRLLSDRFSAERPKGSFSTLEIQRTEQGDSAMYLCASSTGTAEETQYFGPGTRLLVL.

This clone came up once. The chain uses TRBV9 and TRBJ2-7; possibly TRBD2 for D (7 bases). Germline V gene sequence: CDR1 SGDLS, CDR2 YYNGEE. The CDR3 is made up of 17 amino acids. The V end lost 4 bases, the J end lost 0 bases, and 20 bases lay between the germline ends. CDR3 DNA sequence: TGTGCCAGCAGCCCCAGGGGTCTGGGCGGGGGCTCCTACGAGCAGTACTTC. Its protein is CASSPRGLGGGSYEQYF.

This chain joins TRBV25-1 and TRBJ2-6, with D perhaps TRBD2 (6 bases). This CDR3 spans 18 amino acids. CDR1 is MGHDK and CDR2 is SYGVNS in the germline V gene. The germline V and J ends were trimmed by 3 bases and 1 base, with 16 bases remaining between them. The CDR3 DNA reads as TGTGCCAGCAGTGAGTTAGAGGGGAGGTCGTCTGGGGCCAACGTCCTGACTTTC. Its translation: CASSELEGRSSGANVLTF.

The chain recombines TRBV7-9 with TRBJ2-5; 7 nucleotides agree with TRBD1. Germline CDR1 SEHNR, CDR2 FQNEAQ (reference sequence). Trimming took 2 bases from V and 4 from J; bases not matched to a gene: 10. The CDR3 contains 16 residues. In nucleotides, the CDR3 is TGTGCCAGCAGCTTAAAAGGACAGGTTTTGGGAGAGACCCAGTACTTC. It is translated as CASSLKGQVLGETQYF.

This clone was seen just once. The chain's CDR3 is CASSPYIGSSYNEQFF. CDR3 sequence (DNA): TGTGCCAGCAGTCCATACATAGGGAGCTCCTACAATGAGCAGTTCTTC. The chain combines TRBV5-6 with TRBJ2-1; TRBD2 is a possible D gene (5 bases). The CDR3 is 16 amino acids. Looked up from germline, CDR1 is SGHDT and CDR2 is YYEEEE. V lost 5 bases and J lost 0, with 15 bases in between.

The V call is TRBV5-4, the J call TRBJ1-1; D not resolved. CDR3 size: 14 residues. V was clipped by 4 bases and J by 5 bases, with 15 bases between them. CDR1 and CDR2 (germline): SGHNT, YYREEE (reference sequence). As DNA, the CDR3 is TGTGCCAGCAGCACTCCTACCCGGGGAACTGAAGCTTTCTTT. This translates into CASSTPTRGTEAFF.

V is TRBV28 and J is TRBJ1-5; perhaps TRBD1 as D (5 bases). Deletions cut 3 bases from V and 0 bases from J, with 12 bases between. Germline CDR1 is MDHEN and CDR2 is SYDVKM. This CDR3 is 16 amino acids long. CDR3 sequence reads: CASSLRQGSSNQPQHF. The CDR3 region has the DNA TGTGCCAGCAGTTTGCGGCAGGGAAGTAGCAATCAGCCCCAGCATTTT.

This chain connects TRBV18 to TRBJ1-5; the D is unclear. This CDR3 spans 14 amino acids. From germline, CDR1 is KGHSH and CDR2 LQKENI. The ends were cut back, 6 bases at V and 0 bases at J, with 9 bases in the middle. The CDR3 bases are TGTGCCAGCTCCTCCGGGATTAGCAATCAGCCCCAGCATTTT. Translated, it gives CASSSGISNQPQHF.

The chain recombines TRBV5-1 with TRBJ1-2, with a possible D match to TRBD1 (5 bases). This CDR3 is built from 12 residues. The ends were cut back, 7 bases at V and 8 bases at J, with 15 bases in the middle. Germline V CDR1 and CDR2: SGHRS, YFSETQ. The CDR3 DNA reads TGCGCCAGCGCCAGGGATATATCGGGCTACACCTTC. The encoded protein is CASARDISGYTF.

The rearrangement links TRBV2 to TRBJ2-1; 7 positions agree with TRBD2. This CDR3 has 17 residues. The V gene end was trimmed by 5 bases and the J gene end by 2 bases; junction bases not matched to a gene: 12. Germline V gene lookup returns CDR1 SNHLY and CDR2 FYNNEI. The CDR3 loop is CASSPRAGDFPYNEQFF. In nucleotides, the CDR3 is TGTGCCAGCAGTCCTAGGGCGGGAGACTTTCCCTACAATGAGCAGTTCTTC.

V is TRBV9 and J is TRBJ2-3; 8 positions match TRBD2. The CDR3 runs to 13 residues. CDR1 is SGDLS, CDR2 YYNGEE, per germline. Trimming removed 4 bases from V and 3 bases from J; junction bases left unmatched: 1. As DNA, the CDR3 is TGTGCCAGCAGCACGGGGGGGACAGATACGCAGTATTTT. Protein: CASSTGGTDTQYF.

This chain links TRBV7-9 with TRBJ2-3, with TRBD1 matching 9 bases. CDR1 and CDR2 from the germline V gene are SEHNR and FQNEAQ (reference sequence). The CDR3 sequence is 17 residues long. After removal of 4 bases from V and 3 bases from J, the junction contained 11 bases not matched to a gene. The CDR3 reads CASSSPGTGSWTDTQYF. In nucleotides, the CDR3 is TGTGCCAGCAGCTCCCCCGGGACAGGGAGTTGGACAGATACGCAGTATTTT.

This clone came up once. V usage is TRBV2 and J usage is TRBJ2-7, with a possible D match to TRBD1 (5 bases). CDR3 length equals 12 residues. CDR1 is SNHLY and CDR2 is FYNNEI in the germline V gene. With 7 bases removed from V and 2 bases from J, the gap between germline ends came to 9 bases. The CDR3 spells CASKADTYEQYF. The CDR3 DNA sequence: TGTGCCAGCAAGGCGGACACCTACGAGCAGTACTTC. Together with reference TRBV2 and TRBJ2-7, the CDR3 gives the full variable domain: EPEVTQTPSHQVTQMGQEVILRCVPISNHLYFYWYRQILGQKVEFLVSFYNNEISEKSEIFDDQFSVERPDGSNFTLKIRSTKLEDSAMYFCASKADTYEQYFGPGTRLTVT.

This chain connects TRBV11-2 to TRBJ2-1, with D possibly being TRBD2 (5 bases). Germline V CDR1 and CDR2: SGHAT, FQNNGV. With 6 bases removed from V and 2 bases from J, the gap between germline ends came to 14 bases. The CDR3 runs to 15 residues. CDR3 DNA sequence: TGTGCCAGCAGTAGAAACCGGGATCCCTACAATGAGCAGTTCTTC. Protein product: CASSRNRDPYNEQFF.

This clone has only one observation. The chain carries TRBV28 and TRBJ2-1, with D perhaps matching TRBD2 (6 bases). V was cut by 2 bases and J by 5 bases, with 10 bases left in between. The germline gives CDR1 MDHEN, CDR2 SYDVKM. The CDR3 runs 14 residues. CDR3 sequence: CASSLGGTDNEQFF. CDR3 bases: TGTGCCAGCAGTTTAGGAGGGACTGACAATGAGCAGTTCTTC.